Below, one TCR beta chain is given with its context. The antigen is unknown. Antigen-specific CD4+ T cells were first expanded with viral peptide pools by the ViraFEST assay and only then sequenced. CD4+ T cells were isolated after around ten days of culture. For each well, 1.5 million to 2 million PBMC were cultured with 10 IU/ml IL-2 and 8 to 10 ug/ml peptides. Fresh IL-2-containing medium replaced half the medium on days 3 and 7. This entry comes from a study of vaccination effects on CD4 cells after COVID-19. Regarding the study as a whole: Cross-reactivity toward common cold coronaviruses was confined to only 1 of 255 vaccine-induced clones in healthy vaccinees.

Using immunoSEQ multiplex PCR, the repertoire was profiled, and TCRdb retains in-frame clones only, with some absent. This sample carries about 79,000 clones, around 76% of them seen once, and the ten largest clones take approximately 1.9%. Germline V gives CDR1 SNHLY, CDR2 FYNNEI. The CDR3 is 14 amino acids. The V and J ends lost 10 bases and 1 base respectively, with 16 bases between them. This chain connects TRBV2 to TRBJ2-5; maybe TRBD2 (7 bases). This specimen was CD4+ T cells from PBMCs cultured with HCoV-229E spike peptides, taken before COVID-19 vaccination. The TCR comes from a human donor who received a COVID-19 vaccine. CDR3 protein: CATGRRGLQETQYF. The CDR3 DNA sequence: TGTGCCACCGGACGGCGGGGGCTCCAAGAGACCCAGTACTTC.